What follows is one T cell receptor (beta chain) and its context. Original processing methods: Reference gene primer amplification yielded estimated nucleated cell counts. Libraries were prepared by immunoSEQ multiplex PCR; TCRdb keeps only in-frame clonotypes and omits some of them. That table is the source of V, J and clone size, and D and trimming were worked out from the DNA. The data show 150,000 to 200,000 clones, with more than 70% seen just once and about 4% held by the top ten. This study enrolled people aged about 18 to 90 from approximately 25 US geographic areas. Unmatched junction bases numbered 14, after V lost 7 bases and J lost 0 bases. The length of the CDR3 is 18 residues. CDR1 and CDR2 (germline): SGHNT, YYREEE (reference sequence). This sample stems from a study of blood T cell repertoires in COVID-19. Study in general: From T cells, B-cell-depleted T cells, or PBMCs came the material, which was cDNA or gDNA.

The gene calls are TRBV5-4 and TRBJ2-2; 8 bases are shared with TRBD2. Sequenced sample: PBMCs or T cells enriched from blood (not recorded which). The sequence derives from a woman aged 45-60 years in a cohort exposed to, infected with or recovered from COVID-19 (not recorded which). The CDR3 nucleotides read TGTGCCAGCTCGGGGGTCACGGGAGGGCCCCCGAACACCGGGGAGCTGTTTTTT. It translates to CASSGVTGGPPNTGELFF.